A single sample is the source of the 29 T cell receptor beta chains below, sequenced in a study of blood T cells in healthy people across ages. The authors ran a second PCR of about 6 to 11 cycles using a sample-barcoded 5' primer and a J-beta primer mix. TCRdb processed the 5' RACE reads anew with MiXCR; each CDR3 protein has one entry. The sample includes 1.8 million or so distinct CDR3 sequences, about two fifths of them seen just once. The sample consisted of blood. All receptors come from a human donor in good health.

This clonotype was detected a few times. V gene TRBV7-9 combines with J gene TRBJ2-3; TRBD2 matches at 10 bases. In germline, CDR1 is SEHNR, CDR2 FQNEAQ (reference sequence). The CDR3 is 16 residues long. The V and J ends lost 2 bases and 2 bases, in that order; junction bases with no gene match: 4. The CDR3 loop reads CASSLLAGATTDTQYF. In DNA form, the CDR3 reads TGTGCCAGCAGCTTACTAGCGGGGGCGACCACAGATACGCAGTATTTT.

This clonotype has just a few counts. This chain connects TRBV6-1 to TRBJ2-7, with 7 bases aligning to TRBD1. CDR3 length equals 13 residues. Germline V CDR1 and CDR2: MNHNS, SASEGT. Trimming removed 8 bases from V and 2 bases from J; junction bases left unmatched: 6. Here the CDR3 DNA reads TGTGCCAGCCGGACAGGAGTAACCTACGAGCAGTACTTC. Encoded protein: CASRTGVTYEQYF.

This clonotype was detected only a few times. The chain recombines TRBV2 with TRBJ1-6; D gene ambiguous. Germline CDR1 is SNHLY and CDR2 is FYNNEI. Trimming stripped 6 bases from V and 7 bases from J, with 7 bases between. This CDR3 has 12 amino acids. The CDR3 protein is CASRGENSPLHF. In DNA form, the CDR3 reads TGTGCCAGCAGGGGAGAAAATTCACCCCTCCACTTT. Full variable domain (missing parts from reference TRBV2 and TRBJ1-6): EPEVTQTPSHQVTQMGQEVILRCVPISNHLYFYWYRQILGQKVEFLVSFYNNEISEKSEIFDDQFSVERPDGSNFTLKIRSTKLEDSAMYFCASRGENSPLHFGNGTRLTVT.

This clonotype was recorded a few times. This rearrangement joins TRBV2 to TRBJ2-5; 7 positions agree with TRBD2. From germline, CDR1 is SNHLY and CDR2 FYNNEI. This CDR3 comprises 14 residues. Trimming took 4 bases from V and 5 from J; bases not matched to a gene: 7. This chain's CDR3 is CASSVESGEETQYF. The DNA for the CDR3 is TGTGCCAGCAGTGTAGAGAGCGGGGAGGAGACCCAGTACTTC.

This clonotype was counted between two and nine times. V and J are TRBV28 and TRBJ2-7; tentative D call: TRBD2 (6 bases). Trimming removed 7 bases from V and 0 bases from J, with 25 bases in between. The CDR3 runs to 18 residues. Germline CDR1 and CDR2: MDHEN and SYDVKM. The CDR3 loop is CASTYLGGSAGLSYEQYF. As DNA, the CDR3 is TGTGCCAGCACCTACCTGGGGGGTAGCGCGGGGCTCTCCTACGAGCAGTACTTC.

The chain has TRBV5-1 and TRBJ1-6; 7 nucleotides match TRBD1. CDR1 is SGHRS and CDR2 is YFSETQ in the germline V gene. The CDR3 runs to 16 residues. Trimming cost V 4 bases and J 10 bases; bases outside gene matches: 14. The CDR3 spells CASSLPRGRGESPLHF. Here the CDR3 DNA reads TGCGCCAGCAGCCTCCCGAGGGGGCGAGGAGAGTCACCCCTCCACTTT.

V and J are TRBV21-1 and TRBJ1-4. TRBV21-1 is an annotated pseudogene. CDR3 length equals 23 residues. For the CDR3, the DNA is TGTGCCAGCAACCCAAAGACCCATTACGCGTTACCAGAACTATCCTGGAGGGATGAAAAACTGTTTTTT. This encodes CASNPKTHYALPELSWRDEKLFF.

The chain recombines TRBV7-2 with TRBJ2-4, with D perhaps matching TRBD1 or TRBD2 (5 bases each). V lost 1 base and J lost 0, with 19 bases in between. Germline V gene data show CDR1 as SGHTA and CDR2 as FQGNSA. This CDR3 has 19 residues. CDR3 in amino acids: CASSLGGAWGILAKNIQYF. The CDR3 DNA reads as TGTGCCAGCAGCTTAGGGGGTGCGTGGGGGATCTTAGCCAAAAACATTCAGTACTTC.

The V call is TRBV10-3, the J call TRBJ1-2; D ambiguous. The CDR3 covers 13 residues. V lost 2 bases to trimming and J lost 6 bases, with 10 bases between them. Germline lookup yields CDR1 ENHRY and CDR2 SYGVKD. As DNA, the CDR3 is TGTGCCATCAGTGAGATTCGGAGAAATGGCTACACCTTC. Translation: CAISEIRRNGYTF.

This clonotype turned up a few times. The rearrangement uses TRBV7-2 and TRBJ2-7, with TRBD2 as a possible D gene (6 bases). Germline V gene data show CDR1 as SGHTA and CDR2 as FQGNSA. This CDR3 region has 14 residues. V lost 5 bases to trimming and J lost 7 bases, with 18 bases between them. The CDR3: CASSAGSPFGEQYF. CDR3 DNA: TGTGCCAGCAGCGCCGGGAGCCCGTTTGGTGAGCAGTACTTC.

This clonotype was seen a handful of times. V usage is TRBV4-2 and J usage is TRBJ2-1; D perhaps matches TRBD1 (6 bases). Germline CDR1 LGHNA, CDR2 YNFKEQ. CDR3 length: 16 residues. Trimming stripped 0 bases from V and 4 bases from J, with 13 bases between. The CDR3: CASSQDGGGFYNEQFF. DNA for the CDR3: TGTGCCAGCAGCCAAGATGGTGGGGGCTTTTACAATGAGCAGTTCTTC.

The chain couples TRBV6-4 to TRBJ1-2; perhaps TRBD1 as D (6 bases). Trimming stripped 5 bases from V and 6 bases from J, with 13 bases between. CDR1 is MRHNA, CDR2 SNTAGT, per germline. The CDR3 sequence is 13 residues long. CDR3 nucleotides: TGTGCCAGCAGTATGGGGACAACGGATGGCTACACCTTC. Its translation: CASSMGTTDGYTF.

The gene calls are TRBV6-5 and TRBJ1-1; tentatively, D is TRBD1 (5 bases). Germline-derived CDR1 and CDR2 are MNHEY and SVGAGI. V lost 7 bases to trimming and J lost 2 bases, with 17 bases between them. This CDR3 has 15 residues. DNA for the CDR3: TGTGCCAGCATTAACGCCCCCGGGGGAAACACTGAAGCTTTCTTT. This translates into CASINAPGGNTEAFF.

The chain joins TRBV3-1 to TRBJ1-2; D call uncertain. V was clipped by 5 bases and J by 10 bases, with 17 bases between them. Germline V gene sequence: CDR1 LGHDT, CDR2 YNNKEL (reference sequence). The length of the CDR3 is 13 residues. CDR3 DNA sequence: TGTGCCAGCAGCTACTTGGGTGGTGAGGACTACACCTTC. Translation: CASSYLGGEDYTF. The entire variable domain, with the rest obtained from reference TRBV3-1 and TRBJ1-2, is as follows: DTAVSQTPKYLVTQMGNDKSIKCEQNLGHDTMYWYKQDSKKFLKIMFSYNNKELIINETVPNRFSPKSPDKAHLNLHINSLELGDSAVYFCASSYLGGEDYTFGSGTRLTVV.

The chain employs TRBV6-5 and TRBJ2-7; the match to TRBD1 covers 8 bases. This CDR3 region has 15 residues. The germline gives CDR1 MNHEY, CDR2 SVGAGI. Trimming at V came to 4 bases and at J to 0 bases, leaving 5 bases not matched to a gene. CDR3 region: CASSWSGQASYEQYF. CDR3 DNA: TGTGCCAGCAGTTGGTCGGGACAGGCCTCCTACGAGCAGTACTTC.

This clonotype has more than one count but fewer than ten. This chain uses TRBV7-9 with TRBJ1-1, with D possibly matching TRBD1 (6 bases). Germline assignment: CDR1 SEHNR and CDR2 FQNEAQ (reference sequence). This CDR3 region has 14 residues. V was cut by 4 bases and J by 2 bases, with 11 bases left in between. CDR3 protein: CASSSTGFNTEAFF. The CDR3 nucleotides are TGTGCCAGCAGCTCTACAGGGTTCAACACTGAAGCTTTCTTT.

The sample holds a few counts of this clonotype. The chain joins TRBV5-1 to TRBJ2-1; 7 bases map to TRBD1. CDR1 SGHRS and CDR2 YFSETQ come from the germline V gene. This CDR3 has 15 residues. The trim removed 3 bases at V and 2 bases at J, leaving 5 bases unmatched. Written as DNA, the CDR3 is TGCGCCAGCAGCTCATTGGGACAGCCCTACAATGAGCAGTTCTTC. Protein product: CASSSLGQPYNEQFF.

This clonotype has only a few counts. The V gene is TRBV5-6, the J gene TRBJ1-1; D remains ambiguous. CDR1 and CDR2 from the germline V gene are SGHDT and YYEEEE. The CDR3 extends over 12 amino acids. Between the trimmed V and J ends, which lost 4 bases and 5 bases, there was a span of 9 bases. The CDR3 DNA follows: TGTGCCAGCAGCCAGGACCTTACTGAAGCTTTCTTT. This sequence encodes CASSQDLTEAFF.

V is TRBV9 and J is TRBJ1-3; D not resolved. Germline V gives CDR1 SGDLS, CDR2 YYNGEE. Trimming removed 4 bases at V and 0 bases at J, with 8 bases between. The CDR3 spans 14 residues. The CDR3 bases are TGTGCCAGCAGCCCCGCAACCTCTGGAAACACCATATATTTT. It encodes CASSPATSGNTIYF. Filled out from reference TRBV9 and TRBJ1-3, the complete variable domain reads DSGVTQTPKHLITATGQRVTLRCSPRSGDLSVYWYQQSLDQGLQFLIQYYNGEERAKGNILERFSAQQFPDLHSELNLSSLELGDSALYFCASSPATSGNTIYFGEGSWLTVV.

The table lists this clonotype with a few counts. This CDR3 is CSARDSGRSQETQYF. The CDR3 nucleotides are TGCAGTGCTAGAGACTCGGGACGGAGTCAAGAGACCCAGTACTTC. The V call is TRBV20-1, the J call TRBJ2-5; D may be TRBD1 or TRBD2 (5 bases each). The germline CDR1 and CDR2 sequences are DFQATT and SNEGSKA (reference sequence). This CDR3 is 15 amino acids long. The V end was cut by 0 bases, the J end by 2 bases, with 13 bases between.

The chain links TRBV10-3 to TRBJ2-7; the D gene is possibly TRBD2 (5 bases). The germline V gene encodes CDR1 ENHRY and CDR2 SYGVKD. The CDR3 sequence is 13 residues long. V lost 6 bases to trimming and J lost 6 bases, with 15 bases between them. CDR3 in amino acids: CAISEKGGGEQYF. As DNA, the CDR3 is TGTGCCATCAGCGAGAAAGGTGGAGGCGAGCAGTACTTC.

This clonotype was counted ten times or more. CDR3: CASSSGTSKETQYF. CDR3 DNA: TGTGCCAGCTCATCAGGGACTAGCAAAGAGACCCAGTACTTC. This chain connects TRBV18 to TRBJ2-5; 9 nucleotides align to TRBD2. V dropped 5 bases and J dropped 3; count of bases not matched to a gene: 4. The CDR3 contains 14 residues. CDR1 is KGHSH, CDR2 LQKENI, per germline.

The CDR3 region is CSARGLGAGPYEQYF. In DNA, the CDR3 is TGCAGTGCTAGGGGGCTCGGGGCGGGCCCCTACGAGCAGTACTTC. This chain links TRBV20-1 with TRBJ2-7; D may be TRBD1 or TRBD2 (5 bases each). This CDR3 has 15 amino acids. Per germline, CDR1 DFQATT and CDR2 SNEGSKA (reference sequence). V gave up 3 bases and J gave up 2 bases, with 17 bases separating them.

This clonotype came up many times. This CDR3 reads CASSPGTGDNQPQHF. The CDR3 nucleotides are TGTGCCAGCAGCCCGGGGACAGGGGACAATCAGCCCCAGCATTTT. This chain joins TRBV6-2 or TRBV6-3 and TRBJ1-5; TRBD1 aligns across 10 bases. In germline, CDR1 is MNHEY, CDR2 SVGEGT. This CDR3 region has 15 residues. V shed 6 bases, J shed 3 bases, and the junction held 5 bases outside the gene matches.

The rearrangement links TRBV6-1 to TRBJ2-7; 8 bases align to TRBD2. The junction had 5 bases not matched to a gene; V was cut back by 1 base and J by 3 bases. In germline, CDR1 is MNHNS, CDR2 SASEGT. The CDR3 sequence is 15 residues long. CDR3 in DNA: TGTGCCAGCAGTGAAGGATTAGCGGGGCTCTACGAGCAGTACTTC. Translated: CASSEGLAGLYEQYF.

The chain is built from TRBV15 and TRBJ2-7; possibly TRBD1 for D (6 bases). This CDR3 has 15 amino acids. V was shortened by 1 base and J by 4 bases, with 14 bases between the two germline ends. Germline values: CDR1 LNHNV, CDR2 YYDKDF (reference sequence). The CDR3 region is CATSRVLGAPYEQYF. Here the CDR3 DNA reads TGTGCCACCAGCAGAGTCTTGGGGGCCCCTTACGAGCAGTACTTC.

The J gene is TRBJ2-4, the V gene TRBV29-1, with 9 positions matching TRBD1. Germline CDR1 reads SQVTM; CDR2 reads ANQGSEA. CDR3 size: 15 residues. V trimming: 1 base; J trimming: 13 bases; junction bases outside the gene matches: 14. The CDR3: CSVEGGDRAYNEQYF. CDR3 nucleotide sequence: TGCAGCGTTGAAGGAGGGGACAGGGCCTACAATGAGCAGTACTTC.

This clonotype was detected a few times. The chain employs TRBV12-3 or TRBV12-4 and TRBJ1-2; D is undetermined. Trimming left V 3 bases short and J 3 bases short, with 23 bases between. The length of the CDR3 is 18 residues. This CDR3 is CASSFPYYRTARDYGYTF. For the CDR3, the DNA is TGTGCCAGCAGTTTCCCTTATTATCGGACCGCCCGGGACTATGGCTACACCTTC.

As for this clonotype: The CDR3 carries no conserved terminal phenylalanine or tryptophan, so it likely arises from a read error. The CDR3, as DNA: TGCAGCGTCTACAGGCGACTGAACACTGAGGCTTTCTGT. This sequence encodes CSVYRRLNTEAFC. J is TRBJ1-1 and V is TRBV29-1; perhaps TRBD1 as D (5 bases). Germline loops: CDR1 SQVTM, CDR2 ANQGSEA. The CDR3 runs 13 residues.